This T cell receptor beta chain was identified during a study of blood T cell repertoires in COVID-19. The CDR3 has 11 residues. Germline V gene sequence: CDR1 SQVTM, CDR2 ANQGSEA. Libraries were prepared by immunoSEQ multiplex PCR; TCRdb keeps only in-frame clonotypes and omits some of them. The sample contains over 250,000 clones, about 68% of which appear only once. Specimen: peripheral blood. The genes are TRBV29-1 and TRBJ1-4, with a tentative D call TRBD1 (6 bases). The sequence was collected from a woman of 80 years or more with acute or convalescent COVID-19. CDR3: CSATGNEKLFF. Written as DNA, the CDR3 is TGCAGTGCGACAGGAAATGAAAAACTGTTTTTT. The full variable domain, its missing parts supplied by reference TRBV29-1 and TRBJ1-4, is SAVISQKPSRDICQRGTSLTIQCQVDSQVTMMFWYRQQPGQSLTLIATANQGSEATYESGFVIDKFPISRPNLTFSTLTVSNMSPEDSSIYLCSATGNEKLFFGSGTQLSVL.